This passage covers 8 T cell receptor beta chains from one sample sequenced in a study of T-cell memory formation after mild COVID-19. Using its own MiXCR run on the 5' RACE reads, TCRdb lists one record per CDR3 protein. The sample holds a few hundred thousand distinct CDR3 sequences, about a sixth seen once. Sequencing was done on a sample of PBMCs or a T cell subset sorted from them (not recorded which). These receptors were collected from a man aged 18-30 years who had mild COVID-19 (a few samples of this study predate the infection). Cell type and time point are not known.

This clonotype has more than one count but fewer than ten. The genes are TRBV4-3 and TRBJ2-6, with a tentative D call TRBD2 (5 bases). Germline lookup yields CDR1 LGHNA and CDR2 YSLEER. V was pared by 1 base and J by 2 bases, with 9 bases between. The CDR3 runs to 16 residues. The CDR3 is CASSQGTGAGANVLTF. CDR3 DNA sequence: TGCGCCAGCAGCCAAGGGACTGGGGCTGGGGCCAACGTCCTGACTTTC.

This clonotype was counted only a few times. V usage is TRBV6-5 and J usage is TRBJ1-1; D is perhaps TRBD1 (5 bases). The ends were cut back, 5 bases at V and 8 bases at J, with 12 bases in the middle. CDR3 size: 12 residues. Germline V gives CDR1 MNHEY, CDR2 SVGAGI. CDR3: CASSTGKGEAFF. The CDR3 DNA sequence: TGTGCCAGCAGTACGGGTAAGGGGGAAGCTTTCTTT.

In this sample, this clonotype turned up a few times. This rearrangement joins TRBV6-5 to TRBJ1-5, with unresolved D. CDR3 size: 15 residues. The germline V and J ends were trimmed by 1 base and 4 bases, with 11 bases remaining between them. CDR1 and CDR2 (germline): MNHEY, SVGAGI. DNA for the CDR3: TGTGCCAGCAGTTACTTCCCCGACCCTAATCAGCCCCAGCATTTT. Encoded protein: CASSYFPDPNQPQHF.

The gene calls are TRBV19 and TRBJ2-5, with D maybe TRBD2 (5 bases). Trimming removed 6 bases from V and 2 bases from J, with 10 bases in between. From germline, CDR1 is LNHDA and CDR2 SQIVND (reference sequence). CDR3 length: 13 amino acids. CDR3 DNA sequence: TGTGCCAGTAGGACTCCGGGACAAGAGACCCAGTACTTC. Its translation: CASRTPGQETQYF.

This clonotype was detected once. The rearrangement uses TRBV29-1 and TRBJ2-2; D may be TRBD2 (7 bases). CDR1 SQVTM and CDR2 ANQGSEA come from the germline V gene. The V end was cut by 5 bases, the J end by 4 bases, with 17 bases between. The CDR3 length is 15 residues. CDR3 residues: CSVQGLRGATGELFF. CDR3 DNA sequence: TGCAGCGTTCAAGGGCTCCGGGGGGCCACCGGGGAGCTGTTTTTT.

V is TRBV14 and J is TRBJ2-3; D not resolved. V was clipped by 1 base and J by 0 bases, with 11 bases between them. The germline CDR1 and CDR2 sequences are SGHDN and FVKESK. The CDR3 loop spans 16 amino acids. The CDR3 sequence: CASSQGLEVSTDTQYF. CDR3 nucleotide sequence: TGTGCCAGCAGCCAAGGTCTAGAGGTTAGCACAGATACGCAGTATTTT. Combining the CDR3 with reference TRBV14 and TRBJ2-3 gives the whole variable domain EAGVTQFPSHSVIEKGQTVTLRCDPISGHDNLYWYRRVMGKEIKFLLHFVKESKQDESGMPNNRFLAERTGGTYSTLKVQPAELEDSGVYFCASSQGLEVSTDTQYFGPGTRLTVL.

The chain couples TRBV19 to TRBJ1-2, with D unresolved. The CDR3 runs 12 residues. The germline V gene has CDR1 LNHDA and CDR2 SQIVND (reference sequence). V lost 6 bases and J lost 4, with 9 bases in between. CDR3 loop: CASRPEGYGYTF. Written as DNA, the CDR3 is TGTGCCAGTAGACCAGAGGGCTATGGCTACACCTTC.

This clonotype showed up many times. The rearrangement links TRBV7-2 to TRBJ2-5; D remains ambiguous. V gave up 5 bases and J gave up 0 bases, with 10 bases separating them. The CDR3 is made up of 14 amino acids. The germline CDR1 and CDR2 sequences are SGHTA and FQGNSA. Here the CDR3 DNA reads TGTGCCAGCAGCCTCAACCCGTACCAAGAGACCCAGTACTTC. Its translation: CASSLNPYQETQYF. Using reference TRBV7-2 and TRBJ2-5 for the parts outside the CDR3, the full variable domain is GAGVSQSPSNKVTEKGKDVELRCDPISGHTALYWYRQSLGQGLEFLIYFQGNSAPDKSGLPSDRFSAERTGGSVSTLTIQRTQQEDSAVYLCASSLNPYQETQYFGPGTRLLVL.